The 21 T cell receptor beta chains below all came from one sample that was sequenced in a study of Ad26.COV2.S vaccination and SARS-CoV-2 variants. Treatment denoted: over 15 received Ad26.COV2.S at low or high dose, single or two shots; roughly 5 received placebo; per-sample allocation not given. Sampling took place 63 days after the first vaccine or placebo injection. Produced via immunoSEQ multiplex PCR; TCRdb's table is partial and in-frame only. The table records some 250,000 clones, around 87% of them present only once. This material consisted of peripheral blood, taken in a trial of Ad26.COV2.S vaccine versus placebo. The source of these receptors is a person between 18 and 59 years old who received the Ad26.COV2.S COVID-19 vaccine or a placebo.

The chain recombines TRBV11-3 with TRBJ2-1; 8 bases agree with TRBD1. This CDR3 is built from 16 residues. Germline V gene lookup returns CDR1 SGHNT and CDR2 YENEEA. The V segment lost 5 bases and the J segment 4 bases; nucleotides outside the gene matches: 10. The CDR3 DNA sequence: TGTGCCAGCAGCCCATCGCGGGACAGGTTTTACAATGAGCAGTTCTTC. Amino acid sequence: CASSPSRDRFYNEQFF.

The chain combines TRBV5-4 with TRBJ2-5; 11 bases are a match to TRBD2. After removal of 3 bases from V and 1 base from J, the junction contained 2 bases not matched to a gene. In germline, CDR1 is SGHNT, CDR2 YYREEE (reference sequence). The CDR3 sequence is 15 residues long. CDR3 region: CASSWLAGGQETQYF. Written as DNA, the CDR3 is TGTGCCAGCAGCTGGCTAGCGGGGGGCCAAGAGACCCAGTACTTC.

V usage is TRBV9 and J usage is TRBJ2-3; D perhaps matches TRBD2 (5 bases). Germline loops: CDR1 SGDLS, CDR2 YYNGEE. V lost 3 bases and J 2 bases, leaving 16 bases between the germline ends. The CDR3 is 16 residues long. The CDR3 region has the DNA TGTGCCAGCAGCGGCGGGCCCAGCGGAAACACAGATACGCAGTATTTT. It translates to CASSGGPSGNTDTQYF.

This clone was observed a single time. This chain uses TRBV5-4 with TRBJ2-1; D gene uncertain. V was shortened by 2 bases and J by 7 bases, with 4 bases between the two germline ends. The germline V gene encodes CDR1 SGHNT and CDR2 YYREEE (reference sequence). This CDR3 contains 11 residues. The CDR3 region has the DNA TGTGCCAGCAGCTTTAGTAATGAGCAGTTCTTC. It codes for CASSFSNEQFF.

This chain connects TRBV27 to TRBJ1-4, with D hard to call. The V end was cut by 5 bases, the J end by 5 bases, with 15 bases between. The CDR3 has 15 amino acids. Per germline, CDR1 MNHEY and CDR2 SMNVEV (reference sequence). In nucleotides, the CDR3 is TGTGCCAGCAGTCCCACGATGTCGAGAAATGAAAAACTGTTTTTT. Translated: CASSPTMSRNEKLFF.

In its sample, this clone was seen once. The chain couples TRBV5-1 to TRBJ2-1, with 7 nucleotides matching TRBD1. The junction had 8 bases not matched to a gene; V was cut back by 6 bases and J by 5 bases. Germline V gives CDR1 SGHRS, CDR2 YFSETQ. This CDR3 comprises 14 residues. This CDR3 reads CASTSDRRNNEQFF. CDR3 DNA sequence: TGCGCCAGCACCTCGGACAGGCGGAACAATGAGCAGTTCTTC.

This chain uses TRBV7-8 with TRBJ1-5, with D uncertain. The germline V gene encodes CDR1 SGHVS and CDR2 FQNEAQ. The ends were cut back, 5 bases at V and 4 bases at J, with 12 bases in the middle. The CDR3 has 14 amino acids. The CDR3 sequence: CASSSTPANQPQHF. The CDR3 nucleotides are TGTGCCAGCAGCAGTACTCCGGCAAATCAGCCCCAGCATTTT. The entire variable domain, with the rest obtained from reference TRBV7-8 and TRBJ1-5, is as follows: GAGVSQSPRYKVAKRGQDVALRCDPISGHVSLFWYQQALGQGPEFLTYFQNEAQLDKSGLPSDRFFAERPEGSVSTLKIQRTQQEDSAVYLCASSSTPANQPQHFGDGTRLSIL.

This clone was picked up one time. The chain carries TRBV9 and TRBJ1-2, with 7 nucleotides matching TRBD1. CDR3 length: 14 amino acids. J gave up 4 bases and V 5 bases, and 8 bases lay outside the gene matches. Germline assignment: CDR1 SGDLS and CDR2 YYNGEE. In DNA, the CDR3 is TGTGCCAGCAGTCACTCGGGACAGCTCTATGGCTACACCTTC. This codes for CASSHSGQLYGYTF.

The rearrangement links TRBV11-2 to TRBJ1-2, with 8 bases aligning to TRBD1. CDR1 is SGHAT and CDR2 is FQNNGV in the germline V gene. The CDR3 extends over 15 amino acids. V trimming: 1 base; J trimming: 3 bases; junction bases outside the gene matches: 4. In nucleotides, the CDR3 is TGTGCCAGCAGCTTAGGACAGGGGTTTGACTATGGCTACACCTTC. The encoded protein is CASSLGQGFDYGYTF.

The chain employs TRBV19 and TRBJ2-5; D might be TRBD1 (6 bases). Germline lookup yields CDR1 LNHDA and CDR2 SQIVND (reference sequence). V lost 5 bases and J lost 4, with 20 bases in between. The CDR3 extends over 16 amino acids. The CDR3 loop is CASSLPRGRGGETQYF. The CDR3, as DNA: TGTGCCAGTAGTTTGCCCAGAGGACGAGGGGGAGAGACCCAGTACTTC.

The CDR3 loop reads CASSPPRELGNEQFF. CDR3 in DNA: TGTGCCAGCAGCCCGCCCAGGGAGCTAGGGAATGAGCAGTTCTTC. This chain connects TRBV7-8 to TRBJ2-1, with D perhaps assigned TRBD1 or TRBD2 (5 bases each). The CDR3 runs 15 residues. Germline CDR1 SGHVS, CDR2 FQNEAQ. The V end was cut by 5 bases, the J end by 7 bases, with 18 bases between. Combining the CDR3 with reference TRBV7-8 and TRBJ2-1 gives the whole variable domain GAGVSQSPRYKVAKRGQDVALRCDPISGHVSLFWYQQALGQGPEFLTYFQNEAQLDKSGLPSDRFFAERPEGSVSTLKIQRTQQEDSAVYLCASSPPRELGNEQFFGPGTRLTVL.

This chain links TRBV10-1 with TRBJ2-7, with D possibly being TRBD1 (5 bases). The CDR3 loop spans 17 amino acids. CDR1 is WNHNN and CDR2 is SYGVQD in the germline V gene (reference sequence). V was trimmed by 4 bases and J by 0 bases, leaving 19 bases between them. The CDR3 loop is CASSGRAGNPPSYEQYF. DNA for the CDR3: TGCGCCAGCAGTGGAAGGGCAGGGAATCCTCCCTCCTACGAGCAGTACTTC.

The CDR3 region has the DNA TGTGCCAGCAGCCAAGAGCGAAGGCTCTACGAGCAGTACTTC. It is translated as CASSQERRLYEQYF. The V call is TRBV4-2, the J call TRBJ2-7; D unclear. The CDR3 spans 14 residues. CDR1 and CDR2 (germline): LGHNA, YNFKEQ. V was trimmed by 0 bases and J by 3 bases, leaving 9 bases between them.

In its sample, this clone was seen once. The rearrangement uses TRBV28 and TRBJ2-7, with D possibly TRBD1 on 5 matching bases. Germline lookup yields CDR1 MDHEN and CDR2 SYDVKM. The ends were cut back, 5 bases at V and 6 bases at J, with 20 bases in the middle. The CDR3 is 15 amino acids. Here the CDR3 DNA reads TGTGCCAGCAGTACCTCAGGGTCCCGCGTGGGCGAGCAGTACTTC. It translates to CASSTSGSRVGEQYF.

The V and J genes are TRBV5-1 and TRBJ2-2, with D tentatively TRBD1 (6 bases). The CDR3 is 16 residues long. V was clipped by 0 bases and J by 1 base, with 10 bases between them. Germline loops: CDR1 SGHRS, CDR2 YFSETQ. The chain's CDR3 is CASSLGPGVNTGELFF. As DNA, the CDR3 is TGCGCCAGCAGCTTGGGTCCAGGGGTGAACACCGGGGAGCTGTTTTTT. The entire variable domain, with the rest obtained from reference TRBV5-1 and TRBJ2-2, is as follows: KAGVTQTPRYLIKTRGQQVTLSCSPISGHRSVSWYQQTPGQGLQFLFEYFSETQRNKGNFPGRFSGRQFSNSRSEMNVSTLELGDSALYLCASSLGPGVNTGELFFGEGSRLTVL.

The genes are TRBV11-2 and TRBJ2-5; 12 nucleotides agree with TRBD2. This CDR3 is built from 15 residues. V trimming: 3 bases; J trimming: 5 bases; junction bases outside the gene matches: 4. Per the germline V gene, CDR1 is SGHAT and CDR2 is FQNNGV. CDR3 residues: CASSLTSGSRETQYF. In DNA, the CDR3 is TGTGCCAGCAGCTTGACTAGCGGGAGTAGGGAGACCCAGTACTTC.

This clone is a singleton in its sample. The genes are TRBV19 and TRBJ1-3; no clear D gene. The CDR3 runs to 12 residues. CDR1 and CDR2 (germline): LNHDA, SQIVND (reference sequence). V lost 11 bases to trimming and J lost 0 bases, with 8 bases between them. The CDR3 nucleotides are TGTGCCTCCGGGAACTCTGGAAACACCATATATTTT. Translation: CASGNSGNTIYF. The whole variable domain, remainder taken from reference TRBV19 and TRBJ1-3, is DGGITQSPKYLFRKEGQNVTLSCEQNLNHDAMYWYRQDPGQGLRLIYYSQIVNDFQKGDIAEGYSVSREKKESFPLTVTSAQKNPTAFYLCASGNSGNTIYFGEGSWLTVV.

The count of this clone is one. V and J are TRBV28 and TRBJ1-2; weak D call: TRBD1 (5 bases). This CDR3 contains 17 residues. The germline V gene encodes CDR1 MDHEN and CDR2 SYDVKM. Trimming cost V 2 bases and J 0 bases, with 16 bases left between them. The CDR3 DNA reads TGTGCCAGCAGTTTAAACAGGTGGGCGCAGTCTAACTATGGCTACACCTTC. It codes for CASSLNRWAQSNYGYTF.

The V call is TRBV5-1, the J call TRBJ1-4; D possibly corresponds to TRBD1 (6 bases). V gave up 4 bases and J gave up 0 bases, with 13 bases separating them. This CDR3 contains 16 residues. Germline CDR1 SGHRS, CDR2 YFSETQ. For the CDR3, the DNA is TGCGCCAGCAGCCCCGACGGACAGACAACTAATGAAAAACTGTTTTTT. Translation: CASSPDGQTTNEKLFF.

The J gene is TRBJ1-5, the V gene TRBV28; 9 bases fit TRBD1. V gave up 8 bases and J gave up 3 bases; unmatched junction bases: 5. From germline, CDR1 is MDHEN and CDR2 SYDVKM. The CDR3 spans 14 residues. The CDR3 coding sequence is TGTGCCAGCGGCGGGACAGGGATCAATCAGCCCCAGCATTTT. Residues: CASGGTGINQPQHF. Variable domain in full (rest from reference TRBV28 and TRBJ1-5): DVKVTQSSRYLVKRTGEKVFLECVQDMDHENMFWYRQDPGLGLRLIYFSYDVKMKEKGDIPEGYSVSREKKERFSLILESASTNQTSMYLCASGGTGINQPQHFGDGTRLSIL.

The V and J genes are TRBV6-2 or TRBV6-3 and TRBJ1-5; D gene unclear. CDR3 length: 14 amino acids. Trimming took off 2 bases at V and 2 bases at J, with 7 bases between the two ends. Per the germline V gene, CDR1 is MNHEY and CDR2 is SVGEGT. This chain's CDR3 is CASSYPYGNQPQHF. The DNA for the CDR3 is TGTGCCAGCAGTTACCCATACGGCAATCAGCCCCAGCATTTT.